This T cell receptor (beta chain) derives from a study of cytomegalovirus exposure and HLA in healthy donors. Findings of the study overall: Productive status was seen about 87% or about 30% of the time for most TCR beta V segments in an earlier analysis.

As to this clone: What it binds is not known. At the DNA level, this CDR3 is encoded by other sequences in the same sample as well.

V was trimmed by 7 bases and J by 0 bases, leaving 9 bases between them. Germline lookup yields CDR1 MDHEN and CDR2 SYDVKM. CDR3 length equals 13 residues. Each donor's status was that of a healthy bone marrow donor. With 60 Vbeta and 13 Jbeta primers, the PCR was carried out. This table comes from immunoSEQ multiplex PCR, and its TCRdb copy is limited to in-frame clones, with some not included. The sample has a few hundred thousand clones, around 81% seen once. The J gene is TRBJ1-1, the V gene TRBV28, with D possibly matching TRBD1 (6 bases). Sequenced input: PBMCs. The origin of this receptor is an older woman in good health and CMV-seropositive. The CDR3 protein is CASIGGLNTEAFF. The CDR3 DNA is TGTGCCAGCATCGGGGGGCTGAACACTGAAGCTTTCTTT.